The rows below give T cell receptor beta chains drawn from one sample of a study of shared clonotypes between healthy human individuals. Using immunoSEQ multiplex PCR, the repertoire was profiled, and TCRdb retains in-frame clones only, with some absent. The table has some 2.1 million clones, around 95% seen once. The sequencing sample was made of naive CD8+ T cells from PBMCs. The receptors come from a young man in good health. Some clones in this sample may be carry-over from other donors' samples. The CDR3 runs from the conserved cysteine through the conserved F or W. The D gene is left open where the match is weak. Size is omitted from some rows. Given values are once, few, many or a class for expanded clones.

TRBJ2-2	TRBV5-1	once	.	CASSLDWAGELFF	TGCGCCAGCAGCCTCGACTGGGCCGGGGAGCTGTTTTTT
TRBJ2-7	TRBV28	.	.	CASSLSGSSEQYF	TGTGCCAGCAGTTTAAGTGGATCTTCCGAGCAGTACTTC
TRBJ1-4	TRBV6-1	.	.	CASSDGSRNEKLFF	TGTGCCAGCAGTGATGGAAGCCGTAATGAAAAACTGTTTTTT
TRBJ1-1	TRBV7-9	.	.	CASSPPGNTEAFF	TGTGCCAGCAGCCCCCCGGGGAACACTGAAGCTTTCTTT
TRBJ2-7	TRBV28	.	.	CASSLFAGQSYEQYF	TGTGCCAGCAGTTTATTTGCGGGACAGTCTTACGAGCAGTACTTC
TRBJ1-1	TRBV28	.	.	CASSSVRGSGHTEAFF	.
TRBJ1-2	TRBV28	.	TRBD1	CASSLPGQAYGYTF	TGTGCCAGCAGTTTACCGGGACAGGCCTATGGCTACACCTTC
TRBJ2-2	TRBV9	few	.	CASSVAGTGELFF	TGTGCCAGCAGCGTAGCAGGGACCGGGGAGCTGTTTTTT
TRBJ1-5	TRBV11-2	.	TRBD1	CASSLRQGYSNQPQHF	TGTGCCAGCAGCTTGAGACAGGGTTATAGCAATCAGCCCCAGCATTTT
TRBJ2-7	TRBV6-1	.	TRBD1	CASRIRDRVPYEQYF	TGTGCCAGCAGAATCCGGGACAGGGTACCCTACGAGCAGTACTTC
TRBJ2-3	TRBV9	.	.	CASSVGGSTDTQYF	TGTGCCAGCAGCGTAGGGGGGTCAACAGATACGCAGTATTTT
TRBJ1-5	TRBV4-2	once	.	CASSLDTFSNQPQHF	TGTGCCAGCAGCCTGGACACATTTAGCAATCAGCCCCAGCATTTT
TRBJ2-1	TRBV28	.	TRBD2	CASSSGLAGGYNEQFF	TGTGCCAGCAGCTCGGGACTAGCGGGAGGGTACAATGAGCAGTTCTTC
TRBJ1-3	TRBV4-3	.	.	CASSQDPYSGNTIYF	TGCGCCAGCAGCCAAGATCCCTACTCTGGAAACACCATATATTTT
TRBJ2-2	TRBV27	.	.	CASSFLNTGELFF	TGTGCCAGCAGTTTCTTGAACACCGGGGAGCTGTTTTTT
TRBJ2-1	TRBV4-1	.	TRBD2	CASSPTSDLWNEQFF	TGCGCCAGCAGCCCCACTAGCGACCTTTGGAATGAGCAGTTCTTC
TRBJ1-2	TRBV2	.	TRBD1	CASRGEQGAPHGYTF	TGTGCCAGCAGGGGAGAACAGGGGGCTCCTCATGGCTACACCTTC
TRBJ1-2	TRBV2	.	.	CASSPKGSLNYGYTF	TGTGCCAGCAGCCCAAAAGGGAGCCTTAACTATGGCTACACCTTC
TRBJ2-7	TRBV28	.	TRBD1	CASSLHGTGNYEQYF	TGTGCCAGCAGTCTACACGGGACAGGAAACTACGAGCAGTACTTC
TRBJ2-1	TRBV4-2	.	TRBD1	CASSLRTGSHEQFF	TGTGCCAGCAGCTTGCGGACAGGGAGCCATGAGCAGTTCTTC
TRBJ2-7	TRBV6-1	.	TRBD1	CASPPDRGYEQYF	TGTGCCAGCCCGCCGGACAGGGGATACGAGCAGTACTTC
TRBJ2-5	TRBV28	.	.	CASSSVGAQETQYF	TGTGCCAGCAGTTCCGTGGGAGCCCAAGAGACCCAGTACTTC
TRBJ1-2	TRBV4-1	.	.	CASSQVRGPNYGYTF	TGCGCCAGCAGCCAAGTAAGAGGGCCCAACTATGGCTACACCTTC
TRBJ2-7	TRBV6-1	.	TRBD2	CASTLSGRPYEQYF	TGTGCCAGCACGTTGAGCGGGAGGCCCTACGAGCAGTACTTC
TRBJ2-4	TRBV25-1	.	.	CASSEWGGGNIQYF	TGTGCCAGCAGTGAATGGGGCGGGGGCAACATTCAGTACTTC
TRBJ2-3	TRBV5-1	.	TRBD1	CASRYRQGTDTQYF	TGCGCCAGCAGATATAGACAGGGAACAGATACGCAGTATTTT
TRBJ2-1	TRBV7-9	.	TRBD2	CASSLSPGGLNEQFF	TGTGCCAGCAGCTTATCCCCGGGAGGGCTCAATGAGCAGTTCTTC
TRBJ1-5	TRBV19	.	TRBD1	CASTDDRGGTQPQHF	TGTGCCAGTACCGATGACAGGGGGGGAACTCAGCCCCAGCATTTT
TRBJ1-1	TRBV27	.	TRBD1	CASSLSPGGDAFF	TGTGCCAGCAGTTTATCGCCAGGGGGCGATGCTTTCTTT
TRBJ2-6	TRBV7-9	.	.	CASSAAAGAGANVLTF	TGTGCCAGCAGCGCCGCCGCAGGGGCCGGGGCCAACGTCCTGACTTTC
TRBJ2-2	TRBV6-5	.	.	CASSYGETGELFF	TGTGCCAGCAGTTACGGGGAAACCGGGGAGCTGTTTTTT
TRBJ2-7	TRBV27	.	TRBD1	CASGTGSSYEQYF	TGTGCCAGCGGGACAGGGAGCTCCTACGAGCAGTACTTC
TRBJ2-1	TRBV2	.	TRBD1	CASSEWSGQGYNEQFF	TGTGCCAGCAGTGAATGGTCGGGACAGGGGTACAATGAGCAGTTCTTC
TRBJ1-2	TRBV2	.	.	CASRDYGYTF	TGTGCCAGCAGGGACTATGGCTACACCTTC
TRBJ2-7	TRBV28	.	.	CASSFSRSNEQYF	TGTGCCAGCAGTTTTTCTAGGTCCAACGAGCAGTACTTC
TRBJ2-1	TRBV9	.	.	CASSSHIYSYNEQFF	TGTGCCAGCAGCTCCCATATCTACTCCTACAATGAGCAGTTCTTC
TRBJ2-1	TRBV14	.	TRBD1	CASSQDARWTGNNEQFF	TGTGCCAGCAGCCAAGACGCGAGATGGACAGGGAACAATGAGCAGTTCTTC
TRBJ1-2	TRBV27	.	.	CASSLNTGNYGYTF	TGTGCCAGCAGTTTGAATACGGGAAACTATGGCTACACCTTC
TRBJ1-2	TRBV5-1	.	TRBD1	CASRTGVDGYTF	TGCGCCAGCAGGACAGGGGTCGATGGCTACACCTTC
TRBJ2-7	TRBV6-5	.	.	CASRLGDEQYF	TGTGCCAGCAGACTCGGGGACGAGCAGTACTTC
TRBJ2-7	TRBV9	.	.	CASSEGLSSYEQYF	TGTGCCAGCAGCGAAGGACTGAGCTCCTACGAGCAGTACTTC
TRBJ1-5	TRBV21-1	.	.	CASSISQRTGFIQPQHF	TGTGCCAGCAGCATATCTCAGAGGACAGGGTTCATTCAGCCCCAGCATTTT
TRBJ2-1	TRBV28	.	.	CASSLGQGLGSYNEQFF	TGTGCCAGCAGTTTAGGTCAGGGGTTGGGCTCCTACAATGAGCAGTTCTTC
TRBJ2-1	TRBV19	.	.	CASSIQGPRYNEQFF	TGTGCCAGTAGTATCCAGGGACCCCGCTACAATGAGCAGTTCTTC
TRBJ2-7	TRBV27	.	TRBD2	CASSREAETYEQYF	TGTGCCAGCAGCCGGGAGGCAGAGACCTACGAGCAGTACTTC
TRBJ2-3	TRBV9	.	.	CASSVGVLATDTQYF	TGTGCCAGCAGCGTAGGGGTTCTAGCCACAGATACGCAGTATTTT
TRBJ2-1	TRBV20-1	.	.	CSAQDNEQFF	TGCAGTGCCCAAGACAATGAGCAGTTCTTC
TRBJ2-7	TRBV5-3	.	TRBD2	CARSIWTSGSEYF	TGTGCCAGAAGCATTTGGACTAGCGGAAGCGAGTACTTC
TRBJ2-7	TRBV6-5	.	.	CASSPLALGSYEQYF	TGTGCCAGCAGTCCCCTAGCGCTAGGGTCCTACGAGCAGTACTTC
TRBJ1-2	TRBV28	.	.	CASSFVGGFDGYTF	TGTGCCAGCAGTTTCGTGGGGGGCTTCGATGGCTACACCTTC
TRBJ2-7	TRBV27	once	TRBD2	CASSPLAGVNYEQYF	TGTGCCAGCAGTCCTCTAGCGGGGGTGAACTACGAGCAGTACTTC
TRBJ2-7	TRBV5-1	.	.	CASSLDEVGFYEQYF	TGCGCCAGCAGCCTGGATGAAGTAGGGTTCTACGAGCAGTACTTC
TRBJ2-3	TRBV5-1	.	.	CASSRLGGGAKDTQYF	TGCGCCAGCAGCCGCTTGGGTGGGGGGGCAAAGGATACGCAGTATTTT